This T cell receptor (beta chain) was sequenced during a study of spatial heterogeneity in lung cancer. At the level of the study: The study consistently detected more beta-chain than alpha-chain sequences.

TCRdb reprocessed the 5' RACE reads via MiXCR and lists one record per CDR3 protein. The profile shows some 20,000 distinct CDR3 sequences, about 3.5% of them singletons. With V trimmed by 3 bases and J by 10 bases, 5 bases remained unmatched. This CDR3 region has 12 residues. This clonotype was counted at least ten times. The antigen is not known. Indicated time point: sample taken at primary tumor resection. Material for sequencing was whole RNA from tumor, nontumor lung or frozen PBMC, left unsorted. The donors comprised roughly 71 untreated early-stage non-small cell lung cancer patients. Study-wide points: Ubiquitous expanded tumor TCRs were seen in blood more at resection than at follow-up.

This sequence joins TRBV12-3 or TRBV12-4 and TRBJ1-2; 7 bases agree with TRBD1. The receptor comes from a female donor with early-stage non-small cell lung cancer. Here the sequenced sample was PBMCs, taken at surgery. DNA of the CDR3: TGTGCCAGCAGTTTTATAGACAGGGTCTACACCTTC. Protein product: CASSFIDRVYTF.